Below, 4 T cell receptor beta chains from the same sample are listed, as sequenced in a study of response to subunit inactivated influenza vaccine. TCRdb passed the RT-PCR reads through MiXCR, listing each CDR3 protein once. The sample shows around 520,000 distinct CDR3 sequences, 25% of them seen only once. Sample: CD4+ T cells sorted from PBMCs, taken 4 to 6 days after vaccination. The receptors come from a man aged 50 or older who received an inactivated influenza vaccine.

This rearrangement joins TRBV7-2 to TRBJ2-1, with 7 bases lining up with TRBD1. V lost 5 bases to trimming and J lost 2 bases; unmatched junction nucleotides: 6. This CDR3 has 15 amino acids. In germline, CDR1 is SGHTA, CDR2 FQGNSA. The CDR3 here is CASSLGQEPYNEQFF. The CDR3 bases are TGTGCCAGCAGCCTCGGACAGGAGCCCTACAATGAGCAGTTCTTC.

In nucleotides, the CDR3 is TGTGCCAGCAGGGGCCCTGGAATGGGGGCGAACTATGGCTACACCTTC. Its translation: CASRGPGMGANYGYTF. This chain joins TRBV12-3 or TRBV12-4 and TRBJ1-2; tentative D call: TRBD1 (6 bases). The CDR3 runs 16 residues. V was shortened by 6 bases and J by 2 bases, with 19 bases between the two germline ends.

The chain joins TRBV6-2 or TRBV6-3 to TRBJ2-1; D is possibly TRBD2 (6 bases). The CDR3 is made up of 17 amino acids. Germline V gene lookup returns CDR1 MNHEY and CDR2 SVGEGT. Trimming shortened V by 2 bases and J by 4 bases, and 18 bases separated the two germline ends. CDR3 in amino acids: CASSYKGSGDFYNEQFF. As DNA, the CDR3 is TGTGCCAGCAGTTACAAAGGTAGCGGAGATTTTTACAATGAGCAGTTCTTC.

The table lists this clonotype with a few counts. The V call is TRBV10-3, the J call TRBJ1-1; D uncertain. Germline V gives CDR1 ENHRY, CDR2 SYGVKD. The CDR3 is 19 amino acids. Trimming shortened V by 2 bases and J by 0 bases, and 22 bases separated the two germline ends. In DNA, the CDR3 is TGTGCCATCAGTGAGGTGGATGGCGGTGGCAGCGGGTTGAACACTGAAGCTTTCTTT. Its translation is CAISEVDGGGSGLNTEAFF.